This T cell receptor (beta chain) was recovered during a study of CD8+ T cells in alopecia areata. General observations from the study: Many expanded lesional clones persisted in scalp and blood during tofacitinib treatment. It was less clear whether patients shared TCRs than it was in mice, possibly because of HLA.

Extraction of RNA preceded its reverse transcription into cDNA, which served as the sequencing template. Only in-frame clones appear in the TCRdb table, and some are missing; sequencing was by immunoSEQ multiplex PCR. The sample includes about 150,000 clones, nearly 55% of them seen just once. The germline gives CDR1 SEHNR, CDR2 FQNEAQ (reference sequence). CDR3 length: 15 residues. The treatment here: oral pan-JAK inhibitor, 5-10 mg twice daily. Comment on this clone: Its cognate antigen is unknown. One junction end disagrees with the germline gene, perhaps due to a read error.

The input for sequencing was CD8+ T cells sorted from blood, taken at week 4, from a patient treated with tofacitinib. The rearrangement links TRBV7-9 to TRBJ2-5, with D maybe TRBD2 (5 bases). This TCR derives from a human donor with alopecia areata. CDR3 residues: CASSLAYPEKETQYF. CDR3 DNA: TGTGCCAGCAGCCTAGCTTACCCAGAAAAGGAGACCCAGTACTTC.